A single sample is the source of the 2 T cell receptor beta chains below, sequenced in a study of cytomegalovirus exposure and HLA in healthy donors. TCRdb's table, derived via immunoSEQ multiplex PCR, lists solely in-frame clones and lacks some. Among roughly 200,000 clones listed, approximately 84% were seen once. Sequencing used PBMCs. The receptors come from a woman under 30 in good health and CMV-seropositive.

This clone turned up a few times. V gene TRBV18 combines with J gene TRBJ1-6; TRBD1 agrees at 7 bases. Trimming removed 0 bases from V and 6 bases from J; junction bases left unmatched: 5. The CDR3 runs 16 residues. The germline CDR1 and CDR2 sequences are KGHSH and LQKENI. CDR3 residues: CASSPPGTAANSPLHF. The CDR3 DNA is TGTGCCAGCTCACCACCGGGGACAGCAGCTAATTCACCCCTCCACTTT.

The V gene is TRBV4-1, the J gene TRBJ1-2; TRBD1 matches at 11 bases. J was trimmed by 7 bases and V by 2 bases; bases with no gene match: 3. The CDR3 covers 14 residues. Per germline, CDR1 MGHRA and CDR2 YSYEKL. In nucleotides, the CDR3 is TGCGCCAGCAGCCAACCCGGGACAGGGGGTGGCTACACCTTC. Translated: CASSQPGTGGGYTF.